This T cell receptor (beta chain) is drawn from a study of shared clonotypes between healthy human individuals. Sequenced by immunoSEQ multiplex PCR; TCRdb stores in-frame clones only, minus some. The sample contains millions of clones, around 95% of which appear only once. With 2 bases clipped from V and 4 bases from J, the junction kept 5 bases outside the gene matches. Germline CDR1 and CDR2: SGHRS and YFSETQ. The CDR3 length is 15 residues. The sequencing input was naive CD4+ T cells sorted from blood. Stated subset: CD45RA+ positively selected. The TCR was taken from a man between 18 and 29 years old in good health. The chain has TRBV5-1 and TRBJ2-3, with TRBD2 identical over 9 bases. CDR3 residues: CASSFPTSGSDTQYF. The CDR3 DNA is TGCGCCAGCAGCTTTCCAACTAGCGGGTCAGATACGCAGTATTTT.